Here is one TCR beta chain with its context. The repertoire was sequenced with immunoSEQ multiplex PCR; TCRdb's copy has only in-frame clones and lacks some. The sample gives 65,000 to 70,000 clones, about 92% of which show up once; about 2% is in the top ten. CDR1 SNHLY and CDR2 FYNNEI come from the germline V gene. The CDR3 totals 18 residues. V lost 2 bases to trimming and J lost 7 bases; unmatched junction nucleotides: 16. This sample is part of a study of T cell changes during pregnancy in multiple sclerosis. The sample consisted of peripheral blood, taken in the third trimester of pregnancy. The receptor's source is a female donor in good health, enrolled as a control in a pregnancy study. V usage is TRBV2 and J usage is TRBJ2-7; 11 nucleotides align to TRBD2. The CDR3 sequence: CASSEPSGGFIFFYEQYF. The CDR3 DNA reads as TGTGCCAGCAGTGAACCTAGCGGGGGGTTCATTTTCTTTTATGAGCAGTACTTC.